The present TCR beta chain was sequenced within a study of T cells after posttransplantation cyclophosphamide. General observations from the study: Recipient CMV seropositivity and CMV reactivation strongly tracked TRB clonality.

CDR1 is SEHNR, CDR2 FQNEAQ, per germline (reference sequence). V lost 1 base and J 1 base, leaving 14 bases between the germline ends. The CDR3 contains 17 residues. Profiled with immunoSEQ multiplex PCR; TCRdb holds only in-frame clones, not every one. The data hold 3,500 to 5,500 clones, with around 82% observed a single time. Cyclophosphamide on days +3 and +4 followed busulfan-fludarabine conditioning and a marrow graft. Concerning this clone itself: Its antigen is not known.

This chain joins TRBV7-9 and TRBJ2-4; D gene uncertain. The receptor comes from a male patient aged 45-60 years who received an allogeneic stem cell transplant from an unrelated donor, was CMV-positive, and had acute GVHD only. Among the T cells, some may be from the graft donor. The material was PBMCs, obtained 86 days after allogeneic stem cell transplant with posttransplant cyclophosphamide. This CDR3 is CASSLVTPSRAKNIQYF. The CDR3 DNA sequence: TGTGCCAGCAGCTTAGTAACGCCGAGTCGTGCCAAAAACATTCAGTACTTC.